This is a list of T cell receptor beta chains from one sample in a study of blood T cell repertoires in COVID-19. Sequencing used immunoSEQ multiplex PCR; TCRdb keeps in-frame clones, though not all of them. The table shows approximately 350,000 clones, with around 83% occurring only once. Sequencing was carried out using peripheral blood. These receptors all come from a man between 25 and 39 years old with active or convalescent COVID-19. CDR3s leave out the opening cysteine and the closing phenylalanine or tryptophan. The order of the fields is V gene, clone size, J gene, CDR3 protein. The size entry is marked missing in some rows and otherwise reads once, few, many or a size class.

V gene: TRBV5-1; clone size: -; J gene: TRBJ2-1; CDR3 protein: ASSLEGGAYNEQF
V gene: TRBV18; clone size: -; J gene: TRBJ2-6; CDR3 protein: ASSPVGTVISGANVLT
V gene: TRBV5-6; clone size: -; J gene: TRBJ1-2; CDR3 protein: ASSLQGIYLDGYT
V gene: TRBV6-1; clone size: -; J gene: TRBJ2-5; CDR3 protein: ASSEPWGLAGFQETQY
V gene: TRBV6-2/TRBV6-3; clone size: -; J gene: TRBJ2-1; CDR3 protein: ASSRPSRGSYNEQF
V gene: TRBV28; clone size: -; J gene: TRBJ2-5; CDR3 protein: ASNPGQQETQY
V gene: TRBV5-1; clone size: -; J gene: TRBJ2-7; CDR3 protein: ASSRQTVPYEQY
V gene: TRBV15; clone size: -; J gene: TRBJ1-1; CDR3 protein: ATSREKELATEAF
V gene: TRBV6-4; clone size: -; J gene: TRBJ2-1; CDR3 protein: ASSVQTGGNLNEQF
V gene: TRBV5-1; clone size: once; J gene: TRBJ2-1; CDR3 protein: ASSFLRDWGDNEQF